This T cell receptor (beta chain) was sequenced for a study of blood T cell repertoires in COVID-19. Germline-derived CDR1 and CDR2 are SEHNR and FQNEAQ (reference sequence). V was pared by 2 bases and J by 8 bases, with 8 bases of the junction left unmatched. The CDR3 spans 15 residues. Produced via immunoSEQ multiplex PCR; TCRdb's table is partial and in-frame only. The data show about 220,000 clones, with 88% seen just once and roughly 2.5% held by the top ten. The rearrangement joins TRBV7-9 to TRBJ2-1; 8 nucleotides agree with TRBD2. Sequenced sample: PBMCs or T cells enriched from blood (not recorded which). The sequence was collected from a woman in her 30s who had recovered from COVID-19. The CDR3 DNA follows: TGTGCCAGCAGCTTAATTCTAGCGGGCGGGGATGAGCAGTTCTTC. Protein: CASSLILAGGDEQFF. Full variable domain (outside the CDR3, taken from reference TRBV7-9 and TRBJ2-1): DTGVSQNPRHKITKRGQNVTFRCDPISEHNRLYWYRQTLGQGPEFLTYFQNEAQLEKSRLLSDRFSAERPKGSFSTLEIQRTEQGDSAMYLCASSLILAGGDEQFFGPGTRLTVL.